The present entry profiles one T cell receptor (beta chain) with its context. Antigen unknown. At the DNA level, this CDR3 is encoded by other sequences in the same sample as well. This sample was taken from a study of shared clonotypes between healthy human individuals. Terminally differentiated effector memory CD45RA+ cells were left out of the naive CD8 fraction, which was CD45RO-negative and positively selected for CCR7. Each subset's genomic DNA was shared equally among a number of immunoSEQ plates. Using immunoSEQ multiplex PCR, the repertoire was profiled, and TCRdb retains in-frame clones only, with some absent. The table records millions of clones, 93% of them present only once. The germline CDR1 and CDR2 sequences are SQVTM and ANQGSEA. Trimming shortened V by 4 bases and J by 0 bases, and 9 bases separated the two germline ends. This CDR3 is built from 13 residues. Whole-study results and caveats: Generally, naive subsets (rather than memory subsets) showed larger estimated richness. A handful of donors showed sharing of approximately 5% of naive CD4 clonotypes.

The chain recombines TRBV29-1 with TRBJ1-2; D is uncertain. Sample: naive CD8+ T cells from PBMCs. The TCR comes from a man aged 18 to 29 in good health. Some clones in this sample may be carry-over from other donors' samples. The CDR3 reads CSVVGGSNYGYTF. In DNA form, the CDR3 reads TGCAGCGTTGTAGGAGGGTCTAACTATGGCTACACCTTC.